These 24 T cell receptor beta chains were all obtained from the same sample, sequenced in a study of blood T cell repertoires in COVID-19. Clones were read by immunoSEQ multiplex PCR, and TCRdb kept only the in-frame ones, dropping some. Among about 82,000 clones listed, roughly 80% were seen once. What was sequenced was peripheral blood. These receptors were collected from a man in his sixties with COVID-19, enrolled during active disease.

J is TRBJ2-3 and V is TRBV3-1 (or the pseudogene TRBV3-2), with D tentatively TRBD2 (5 bases). Germline V gives CDR1 LGHDT, CDR2 YNNKEL (reference sequence). The CDR3 loop spans 15 amino acids. Trimming cost V 1 base and J 2 bases, with 10 bases left between them. The CDR3 nucleotides are TGTGCCAGCAGCCAAGGACGGGGTATCACAGATACGCAGTATTTT. As protein: CASSQGRGITDTQYF.

The chain is built from TRBV13 and TRBJ2-2, with 7 bases lining up with TRBD2. With V trimmed by 5 bases and J by 6 bases, 9 bases remained unmatched. CDR3 length: 15 residues. Germline V gene lookup returns CDR1 PRHDT and CDR2 FYEKMQ (reference sequence). For the CDR3, the DNA is TGTGCCAGCAGCGAGAGGCGACTAGCTCCCGGGGAGCTGTTTTTT. Translated, it gives CASSERRLAPGELFF. Variable domain in full (rest from reference TRBV13 and TRBJ2-2): AAGVIQSPRHLIKEKRETATLKCYPIPRHDTVYWYQQGPGQDPQFLISFYEKMQSDKGSIPDRFSAQQFSDYHSELNMSSLELGDSALYFCASSERRLAPGELFFGEGSRLTVL.

The V and J genes are TRBV6-5 and TRBJ2-7, with D possibly being TRBD2 (6 bases). The CDR3 spans 15 residues. The V and J ends lost 5 bases and 0 bases respectively, with 14 bases between them. Germline values: CDR1 MNHEY, CDR2 SVGAGI. The DNA of the CDR3 is TGTGCCAGCAGTCCCCCGGGGAGGATCTCCTACGAGCAGTACTTC. Translation: CASSPPGRISYEQYF.

V gene TRBV6-5 combines with J gene TRBJ1-2; D unclear. V lost 2 bases and J 5 bases, leaving 15 bases between the germline ends. The germline V gene has CDR1 MNHEY and CDR2 SVGAGI. The length of the CDR3 is 15 residues. CDR3 nucleotide sequence: TGTGCCAGCAGTTACGAGCTGGGTGAGGGATATGGCTACACCTTC. It yields the protein CASSYELGEGYGYTF.

The CDR3 DNA reads TGTGCCAGCAGCGTAATGCCTAGCGGATACAATGAGCAGTTCTTC. Translation gives CASSVMPSGYNEQFF. The gene calls are TRBV9 and TRBJ2-1; 7 positions match TRBD2. After removal of 1 base from V and 4 bases from J, the junction contained 5 bases not matched to a gene. Germline loops: CDR1 SGDLS, CDR2 YYNGEE. The CDR3 sequence is 15 residues long.

V gene TRBV5-8 combines with J gene TRBJ2-1; D might be TRBD1 (5 bases). Germline V gene data show CDR1 as SGHTS and CDR2 as YDEGEE. Trimming took off 0 bases at V and 5 bases at J, with 12 bases between the two ends. The CDR3 has 15 amino acids. The CDR3 nucleotides read TGTGCCAGCAGCTTGGGACAGCTATTAAACAATGAGCAGTTCTTC. Translating it yields CASSLGQLLNNEQFF.

The rearrangement joins TRBV7-2 to TRBJ2-7; 8 nucleotides agree with TRBD1. The CDR3 is 15 residues long. Unmatched junction bases numbered 10, after V lost 3 bases and J lost 6 bases. Germline assignment: CDR1 SGHTA and CDR2 FQGNSA. In DNA form, the CDR3 reads TGTGCCAGCAGCTTCCCCGGGCAGGGGGCTGGCGAGCAGTACTTC. Protein: CASSFPGQGAGEQYF.

The genes are TRBV3-1 (or the pseudogene TRBV3-2) and TRBJ2-7; 14 bases map to TRBD2. CDR1 is LGHDT and CDR2 is YNNKEL in the germline V gene (reference sequence). The CDR3 consists of 19 residues. V lost 4 bases, J lost 2 bases, and 13 bases stayed unmatched. The DNA of the CDR3 is TGTGCCAGCAGCCCCCGTCGAAGGGTGGGACTAGCGGGAGCCTACGAGCAGTACTTC. Translated, it gives CASSPRRRVGLAGAYEQYF.

The chain combines TRBV20-1 with TRBJ2-5, with 12 bases lining up with TRBD2. The CDR3 has 17 amino acids. After removal of 3 bases from V and 5 bases from J, the junction contained 13 bases not matched to a gene. Germline V gene data show CDR1 as DFQATT and CDR2 as SNEGSKA (reference sequence). The CDR3 coding sequence is TGCAGTGCTAGTCCTAGCGGGGGGGCCCATAGTCCCGAGACCCAGTACTTC. Its translation: CSASPSGGAHSPETQYF.

This clone was counted once. The CDR3 sequence: CASSVSPGGNTEAFF. DNA for the CDR3: TGTGCCAGCAGCGTATCCCCAGGGGGGAACACTGAAGCTTTCTTT. The rearrangement uses TRBV9 and TRBJ1-1; 7 bases line up with TRBD1. CDR3 length equals 15 residues. Germline values: CDR1 SGDLS, CDR2 YYNGEE. J lost 1 base, V lost 1 base, and 4 bases had no gene match.

The genes are TRBV7-2 and TRBJ2-7; 7 bases line up with TRBD2. The CDR3 extends over 15 amino acids. Losses at the gene ends were 1 base for V and 5 bases for J; bases not matched to a gene: 8. CDR1 and CDR2 (germline): SGHTA, FQGNSA. The chain's CDR3 is CASSLGAGVGNEQYF. The CDR3 DNA reads TGTGCCAGCAGCTTAGGGGCGGGAGTCGGGAACGAGCAGTACTTC.

J is TRBJ2-2 and V is TRBV29-1; D is possibly TRBD2 (6 bases). Germline lookup yields CDR1 SQVTM and CDR2 ANQGSEA. V was pared by 8 bases and J by 5 bases, with 9 bases between. This CDR3 region has 11 residues. CDR3: CSPGRTGELFF. The DNA for the CDR3 is TGCAGCCCGGGGAGGACCGGGGAGCTGTTTTTT.

Ten or more counts support this clone. This chain links TRBV4-3 with TRBJ2-3; TRBD2 agrees at 8 bases. Looked up from germline, CDR1 is LGHNA and CDR2 is YSLEER. The junction had 9 bases not matched to a gene; V was cut back by 3 bases and J by 1 base. The CDR3 contains 17 residues. The CDR3 spells CASSQGTSGRGTDTQYF. CDR3 nucleotides: TGCGCCAGCAGCCAGGGTACTAGCGGAAGGGGCACAGATACGCAGTATTTT.

CDR3 sequence reads: CASSIGASGSRETQYF. The CDR3 nucleotides read TGTGCCAGCAGCATTGGAGCTAGCGGGAGTAGAGAGACCCAGTACTTC. The chain couples TRBV9 to TRBJ2-5; TRBD2 agrees at 10 bases. The CDR3 spans 16 residues. Trimming cost V 4 bases and J 4 bases; bases outside gene matches: 10. The V gene's germline CDR1 is SGDLS and CDR2 YYNGEE.

Turning to this clone: Other nucleotide sequences in the sample specify the same CDR3. J is TRBJ2-3 and V is TRBV5-5, with TRBD2 matching 9 bases. Per the germline V gene, CDR1 is SGHKS and CDR2 is YYEKEE (reference sequence). The junction had 26 bases not matched to a gene; V was cut back by 10 bases and J by 14 bases. The CDR3 has 16 residues. The DNA for the CDR3 is TGTGCCCCCAGCTGGGGCGGGGGGGGGAGGGCCCTCCCTGGGTATTTT. It encodes CAPSWGGGGRALPGYF.

The chain combines TRBV27 with TRBJ2-1; 7 bases map to TRBD2. Germline CDR1 reads MNHEY; CDR2 reads SMNVEV (reference sequence). This CDR3 contains 16 residues. V trimming: 6 bases; J trimming: 0 bases; junction bases outside the gene matches: 8. DNA for the CDR3: TGTGCCAGCAGCAAAGCTAGCGGCAGCTCCTACAATGAGCAGTTCTTC. The encoded protein is CASSKASGSSYNEQFF.

The chain links TRBV6-2 or TRBV6-3 to TRBJ1-2; no reliable D call. The CDR3 covers 14 residues. Trimming shortened V by 6 bases and J by 8 bases, and 19 bases separated the two germline ends. Per the germline V gene, CDR1 is MNHEY and CDR2 is SVGEGT. CDR3 DNA: TGTGCCAGCAGCCCAGAGGCGCGGGGATCCGGCTACACCTTC. This sequence encodes CASSPEARGSGYTF.

CDR3 loop: CASSLGGQGGRLFF. CDR3 in DNA: TGTGCCAGCAGCTTAGGGGGACAGGGCGGAAGGCTGTTTTTT. The chain uses TRBV7-2 and TRBJ1-4, with 9 nucleotides matching TRBD1. Germline CDR1 is SGHTA and CDR2 is FQGNSA. J was trimmed by 14 bases and V by 1 base; bases with no gene match: 8. The length of the CDR3 is 14 residues.

This clone was detected a few times. The chain couples TRBV5-1 to TRBJ2-1; TRBD2 matches 12 bases. The V and J ends lost 3 bases and 5 bases, in that order; junction bases with no gene match: 12. The CDR3 runs to 18 residues. Germline V gene lookup returns CDR1 SGHRS and CDR2 YFSETQ. CDR3 bases: TGCGCCAGCAGCTCTCTAGCGGGGGGGCCGGTATCGCACAATGAGCAGTTCTTC. Protein sequence: CASSSLAGGPVSHNEQFF.

The rearrangement joins TRBV6-6 to TRBJ1-4, with unresolved D. The CDR3 covers 15 residues. Germline V gives CDR1 MNHNY, CDR2 SVGAGI (reference sequence). V was clipped by 5 bases and J by 7 bases, with 17 bases between them. The CDR3 nucleotides are TGTGCCAGCAGTCTCACGACTCGCCTATTTGAAAAACTGTTTTTT. Translating it yields CASSLTTRLFEKLFF.

The chain is built from TRBV7-3 and TRBJ1-2; D might be TRBD1 (5 bases). Germline V lookup: CDR1 SGHTA, CDR2 FQGTGA. The CDR3 is 17 residues long. Deletions cut 0 bases from V and 0 bases from J, with 14 bases between. CDR3 DNA sequence: TGTGCCAGCAGCTTAACGTCAAGAGGGGACTCTAACTATGGCTACACCTTC. Amino acid sequence: CASSLTSRGDSNYGYTF.

The chain is built from TRBV9 and TRBJ2-2; a weak D match, TRBD1 (6 bases). This CDR3 spans 16 amino acids. V lost 4 bases to trimming and J lost 6 bases, with 19 bases between them. Germline values: CDR1 SGDLS, CDR2 YYNGEE. DNA for the CDR3: TGTGCCAGCAGCACACAACAGGGCGGAGTCGCCGGGGAGCTGTTTTTT. This gives the protein CASSTQQGGVAGELFF.

This chain connects TRBV5-1 to TRBJ2-1, with a possible D match to TRBD1 (5 bases). Germline CDR1 is SGHRS and CDR2 is YFSETQ. V lost 4 bases and J lost 0, with 11 bases in between. CDR3 length: 15 residues. This CDR3 reads CASSRQPTSYNEQFF. CDR3 in DNA: TGCGCCAGCAGCCGACAGCCGACCTCCTACAATGAGCAGTTCTTC. The complete variable domain, with remaining parts taken from reference TRBV5-1 and TRBJ2-1, reads KAGVTQTPRYLIKTRGQQVTLSCSPISGHRSVSWYQQTPGQGLQFLFEYFSETQRNKGNFPGRFSGRQFSNSRSEMNVSTLELGDSALYLCASSRQPTSYNEQFFGPGTRLTVL.

This chain links TRBV6-5 with TRBJ2-2; D remains unclear. V was trimmed by 8 bases and J by 1 base, leaving 8 bases between them. This CDR3 is built from 13 residues. Germline loops: CDR1 MNHEY, CDR2 SVGAGI. CDR3 sequence reads: CASVPGNTGELFF. The CDR3 DNA reads as TGTGCCAGCGTGCCAGGGAACACCGGGGAGCTGTTTTTT.